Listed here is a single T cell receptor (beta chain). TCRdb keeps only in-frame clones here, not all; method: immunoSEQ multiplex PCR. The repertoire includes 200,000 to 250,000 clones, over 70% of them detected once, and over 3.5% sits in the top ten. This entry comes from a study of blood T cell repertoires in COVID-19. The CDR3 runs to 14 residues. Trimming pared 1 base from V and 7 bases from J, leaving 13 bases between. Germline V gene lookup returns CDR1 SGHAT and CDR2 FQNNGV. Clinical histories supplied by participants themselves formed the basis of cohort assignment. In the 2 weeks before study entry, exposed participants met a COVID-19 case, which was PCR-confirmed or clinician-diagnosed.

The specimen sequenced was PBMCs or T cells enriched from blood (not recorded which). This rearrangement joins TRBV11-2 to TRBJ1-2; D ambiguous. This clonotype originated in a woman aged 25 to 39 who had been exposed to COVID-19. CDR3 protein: CASSLVERAGGYTF. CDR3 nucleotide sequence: TGTGCCAGCAGCTTAGTAGAGAGGGCTGGTGGCTACACCTTC.